This T cell receptor beta chain comes out of a study of T cells after yellow fever vaccination (dated by TCRdb to between 2017 and 2020). For the wider study: Memory subsets (EM, EMRA, CM and Tscm) were sorted on a BD FACS Aria III using CD3, CD45RA, CCR7 and CD95 staining. The SMART-Seq v4 Ultra Low Input RNA kit was used to prepare libraries from fractions with low cell numbers. Sorting of memory subsets took place on days 0, 15 and 45 and at 18 months after primary vaccination, as well as on days 0, 15 and 45 after the 30-year booster. Two healthy male donors made up the cohort, one aged 18 to 30 years and the other aged 30 to 40 years. To follow T-cell clones before and after both primary and booster YFV17D yellow fever vaccination, bulk TCR alpha and beta repertoires underwent longitudinal sequencing. Blood samples were taken at several timepoints before and after primary and secondary immunization, and bulk PBMC replicates and cell subsets were isolated.

TCR cDNA was synthesized by 5'RACE template switching, through which a universal primer site and unique molecular identifiers were introduced. cDNA synthesis was primed from both the TCR alpha and TCR beta constant segments. Library amplification used two PCR steps, and the second PCR step added sample barcodes and sequencing adapters. Sequencing of libraries was performed on Illumina HiSeq 2500 (2x100 bp) or NovaSeq (2x150 bp). The authors' analysis ran thus. MIGEC handled demultiplexing of reads and collapsing into UMI consensus sequences, while MiXCR performed V(D)J alignment. Vaccine-responding clonotypes were defined with edgeR using replicate PBMC samples, requiring FDR below 0.01 and a log2 fold change above 5 up to day 15. Each bulk clonotype was labeled CD4 or CD8 based on which sequenced repertoire, CD4 or CD8, contained the clonotype at higher abundance. To estimate how each clone was distributed across memory phenotypes, clonotype frequencies in memory subsets were weighted by the numbers of FACS-sorted cells. Using fastp at Q25 and MiXCR, TCRdb reprocessed the public reads and kept productive beta chains. Every CDR3 protein is listed once, alongside the most common genes and DNA of its rows. Clone size and V and J calls follow TCRdb, not the original study. This sample has some 49,000 distinct CDR3 sequences in its table, and over 5.5% of those were observed once. About 9.4% of the sample goes to the ten largest clones.

Here is what the overall study found, with its caveats: After the booster, most of the clones that had expanded following primary vaccination were detected again (around 97% of CD4 and roughly 88% of CD8), which suggests that memory was broadly maintained. A small fraction of clonotypes appeared in both the CD4 and CD8 compartments, likely as a result of convergent recombination. Compared with the primary T-cell response, the secondary T-cell response was faster but weaker, reaching its peak on day 5 rather than on day 15. Because the study included only a couple of donors, the extent to which the findings can be generalized is limited. On day 0, almost all vaccine-responding clonotypes were below detection in the sorted memory subsets. Computational filtering was needed because FACS-sorted repertoires could contain abundant contaminating clonotypes from the bulk population.

To note about this clonotype: Base quality data are lacking; no much larger clone is found one base away.

V was cut back by 6 bases and J by 4 bases, leaving a gap of 22 bases between them. The germline V gene (reference sequence) yields DFQATT for CDR1 and SNEGSKA for CDR2. Taken from cysteine to phenylalanine, the CDR3 has 16 residues. Only the CDR3 DNA stays, 48 bases, in frame from base 1. Interpreted using the paper, the treatment or condition label stands for: live attenuated yellow fever vaccine strain. PBMCs were isolated from peripheral blood using a standard Ficoll-Paque protocol. For sorted memory subsets, RNA extraction was done with the RNeasy Micro Kit. The chain links TRBV20-1 with TRBJ2-1; TRBD2 could be the D gene, as 6 bases match. The source is a man under 40 who received the YFV17D yellow fever vaccine. The sequencing used PBMCs, either bulk or a sorted T-cell subset (CD4+, CD8+, memory, or dextramer-sorted; not recorded which), collected 45 days after the yellow fever booster vaccination. The sequenced DNA is TGCAGTGCGCCCGACCCACGAGAGGGACTTTACAATGAGCAGTTCTTC. This yields the protein CSAPDPREGLYNEQFF.